The 9 T cell receptor beta chains reported below all come from one sample, sequenced in a study of T-cell reconstitution after alpha-beta-depleted transplantation in children. Unique molecular identifiers were incorporated when the TCRbeta library was constructed. TCRdb re-called the PCR reads with MiXCR, one entry per CDR3 protein. The sample has about 360,000 distinct CDR3 sequences; roughly 14% are singletons. The sample was PBMCs, taken from the stem cell graft. All receptors come from a human donor who donated a stem cell graft to a child with Fanconi anemia.

The chain carries TRBV18 and TRBJ1-1; D is unresolved. The CDR3 loop spans 16 amino acids. The germline V and J ends were trimmed by 3 bases and 1 base, with 15 bases remaining between them. Looked up from germline, CDR1 is KGHSH and CDR2 is LQKENI. The CDR3 loop reads CASSPFRPEENTEAFF. In DNA, the CDR3 is TGTGCCAGCTCACCCTTTCGCCCGGAGGAGAACACTGAAGCTTTCTTT.

In its sample, this clonotype was seen a few times. The chain is built from TRBV7-7 and TRBJ2-5; D may be TRBD1 (5 bases). The CDR3 contains 16 residues. Trimming shortened V by 1 base and J by 4 bases, and 16 bases separated the two germline ends. Germline CDR1 and CDR2: SSHAT and FNYEAQ (reference sequence). CDR3 DNA sequence: TGTGCCAGCAGCTTAGGGATTGGGCAGGGCGTAGAGACCCAGTACTTC. Translating it yields CASSLGIGQGVETQYF. The variable domain in full, completed from reference TRBV7-7 and TRBJ2-5, reads GAGVSQSPRYKVTKRGQDVTLRCDPISSHATLYWYQQALGQGPEFLTYFNYEAQPDKSGLPSDRFSAERPEGSISTLTIQRTEQRDSAMYRCASSLGIGQGVETQYFGPGTRLLVL.

With regard to this clonotype: One end of the junction varies from germline; a read error may be responsible. V gene TRBV5-1 combines with J gene TRBJ2-3, with D tentatively TRBD1 (5 bases). The CDR3 totals 14 residues. Germline V gene lookup returns CDR1 SGHRS and CDR2 YFSETQ. In nucleotides, the CDR3 is TGCGCCAGCAGCCTGGAATTAAAGACAGACACGCAGTATTTT. Translating gives CASSLELKTDTQYF.

The V and J genes are TRBV5-1 and TRBJ1-1, with unresolved D. V lost 4 bases to trimming and J lost 3 bases, with 10 bases between them. Germline lookup yields CDR1 SGHRS and CDR2 YFSETQ. The CDR3 is made up of 13 amino acids. The DNA for the CDR3 is TGCGCCAGCAGCAATTCAAGGGACACTGAAGCTTTCTTT. It specifies CASSNSRDTEAFF.

This clonotype was recorded many times. The J gene is TRBJ2-3, the V gene TRBV6-2 or TRBV6-3; D is possibly TRBD2 (7 bases). Germline CDR1 is MNHEY and CDR2 is SVGEGT. The CDR3 loop spans 12 amino acids. Trimming removed 8 bases from V and 2 bases from J, with 8 bases in between. The CDR3 DNA is TGTGCCAGCGCGGGGGCCACAGATACGCAGTATTTT. Translation: CASAGATDTQYF.

This clonotype was seen more than once but under ten times. The chain links TRBV7-2 to TRBJ2-4, with D perhaps matching TRBD1 or TRBD2 (6 bases each). Trimming took off 0 bases at V and 8 bases at J, with 11 bases between the two ends. This CDR3 region has 14 residues. Germline V lookup: CDR1 SGHTA, CDR2 FQGNSA. For the CDR3, the DNA is TGTGCCAGCAGCTTAGCCGGGGGCCAGGACATTCAGTACTTC. Its protein is CASSLAGGQDIQYF.

This clonotype was picked up a small number of times. V usage is TRBV10-2 and J usage is TRBJ1-6; a weak D match, TRBD1 (6 bases). The V gene's germline CDR1 is WSHSY and CDR2 SAAADI. Trimming shortened V by 3 bases and J by 9 bases, and 12 bases separated the two germline ends. The CDR3 consists of 14 residues. In DNA, the CDR3 is TGCGCCAGCAGTGAATTCAGGGGAGGTTCACCCCTCCACTTT. As protein: CASSEFRGGSPLHF.

The chain joins TRBV2 to TRBJ2-3, with D tentatively TRBD1 (6 bases). Between the trimmed V and J ends, which lost 5 bases and 6 bases, there was a span of 21 bases. The CDR3 sequence is 16 residues long. Germline V gene lookup returns CDR1 SNHLY and CDR2 FYNNEI. The CDR3 region has the DNA TGTGCCAGCAGTCCCGAGACGTGGGCAGGGGAGGATACGCAGTATTTT. The encoded protein is CASSPETWAGEDTQYF.

This clonotype was counted only a few times. This chain connects TRBV20-1 to TRBJ1-6; TRBD1 matches 8 bases. The V segment lost 6 bases and the J segment 8 bases; nucleotides outside the gene matches: 12. The CDR3 loop spans 15 amino acids. Germline lookup yields CDR1 DFQATT and CDR2 SNEGSKA (reference sequence). The CDR3 region is CSAGQGSDLDSPLHF. The CDR3 coding sequence is TGCAGTGCCGGACAGGGATCCGACCTGGATTCACCCCTCCACTTT.